A single sample gave rise to the 9 T cell receptor beta chains below, sequenced in a study of shared clonotypes between healthy human individuals. Only in-frame clones appear in the TCRdb table, and some are missing; sequencing was by immunoSEQ multiplex PCR. This sample has around 2.5 million clones, with approximately 93% found just once. The sequenced sample was naive CD4+ T cells from PBMCs. Stated subset: CD45RA+ positively selected. The receptor set was obtained from a man aged 18 to 29 in good health. Some clones in this sample may be carry-over from other donors' samples.

This chain links TRBV6-6 with TRBJ1-5; 7 bases align to TRBD1. CDR3 length equals 15 residues. Trimming removed 6 bases from V and 0 bases from J; junction bases left unmatched: 5. The V gene's germline CDR1 is MNHNY and CDR2 SVGAGI (reference sequence). CDR3 bases: TGTGCCAGCAGCCGGAGGGACAGTAGCAATCAGCCCCAGCATTTT. The encoded protein is CASSRRDSSNQPQHF.

The CDR3 sequence is CASDRGAGNQPQHF. The CDR3 nucleotides read TGTGCCAGCGATCGGGGGGCCGGCAATCAGCCCCAGCATTTT. This sequence joins TRBV7-9 and TRBJ1-5, with a tentative D call TRBD1 (6 bases). V was pared by 8 bases and J by 2 bases, with 13 bases between. Germline V gene data show CDR1 as SEHNR and CDR2 as FQNEAQ (reference sequence). CDR3 length equals 14 residues.

The chain is built from TRBV11-2 and TRBJ2-7; D remains ambiguous. V dropped 2 bases and J dropped 1 base, with 6 bases sitting between them. The germline V gene has CDR1 SGHAT and CDR2 FQNNGV. This CDR3 comprises 13 residues. The CDR3 DNA sequence: TGTGCCAGCAGCTTAATATGGTCCTACGAGCAGTACTTC. Translation gives CASSLIWSYEQYF.

The V and J genes are TRBV7-2 and TRBJ2-7, with TRBD1 as a possible D gene (6 bases). Germline V CDR1 and CDR2: SGHTA, FQGNSA. The CDR3 consists of 15 residues. The germline V and J ends were trimmed by 6 bases and 3 bases, with 18 bases remaining between them. The CDR3 bases are TGTGCCAGCAGACTCTTGGGGGCGAGCAACTACGAGCAGTACTTC. The encoded protein is CASRLLGASNYEQYF.

The chain uses TRBV2 and TRBJ1-1; possible D gene TRBD1, 6 bases. This CDR3 has 12 amino acids. Germline V gene sequence: CDR1 SNHLY, CDR2 FYNNEI. V dropped 6 bases and J dropped 7 bases, with 12 bases sitting between them. The DNA of the CDR3 is TGTGCCAGCAGGGTAGGACAGTTTGAAGCTTTCTTT. This codes for CASRVGQFEAFF.

This chain uses TRBV28 with TRBJ2-7, with a tentative D call TRBD2 (6 bases). CDR3 size: 15 residues. V was pared by 4 bases and J by 4 bases, with 17 bases between. Germline V CDR1 and CDR2: MDHEN, SYDVKM. The CDR3 DNA sequence: TGTGCCAGCAGTTCGTGGGGGGACCTTCTATACGAGCAGTACTTC. As protein: CASSSWGDLLYEQYF.

The V gene is TRBV2, the J gene TRBJ2-5, with D hard to call. Trimming stripped 5 bases from V and 2 bases from J, with 9 bases between. Germline-derived CDR1 and CDR2 are SNHLY and FYNNEI. This CDR3 comprises 13 residues. The CDR3 nucleotides are TGTGCCAGCAGTTACACAGAGCAAGAGACCCAGTACTTC. Its protein product is CASSYTEQETQYF.

The chain recombines TRBV28 with TRBJ1-1, with 8 bases lining up with TRBD1. Losses at the gene ends were 2 bases for V and 4 bases for J; bases not matched to a gene: 6. Germline CDR1 and CDR2: MDHEN and SYDVKM. The length of the CDR3 is 15 residues. DNA of the CDR3: TGTGCCAGCAGTTTAGCAGGGGGCTCGGGCACTGAAGCTTTCTTT. This codes for CASSLAGGSGTEAFF.

The chain is built from TRBV4-1 and TRBJ2-7; 11 nucleotides agree with TRBD1. This CDR3 comprises 18 residues. Germline CDR1 and CDR2: MGHRA and YSYEKL. V was pared by 1 base and J by 6 bases, with 14 bases of the junction left unmatched. CDR3 sequence (DNA): TGCGCCAGCAGCCAAGTGGGGTGGGACAGGGGGTCTCTAGGCGAGCAGTACTTC. It codes for CASSQVGWDRGSLGEQYF.